The 20 T cell receptor beta chains reported below all come from one sample, sequenced in a study of T cell responses to AZD1222 COVID-19 vaccine. Using immunoSEQ multiplex PCR, the repertoire was profiled, and TCRdb retains in-frame clones only, with some absent. The sample has roughly 36,000 clones, about 88% seen once; the top ten hold roughly 7%. Material: peripheral blood, obtained on day 0 of AZD1222 vaccination. The receptors shown here come from an adult in good health.

The V gene is TRBV7-2, the J gene TRBJ2-7, with 9 nucleotides matching TRBD2. CDR1 and CDR2 from the germline V gene are SGHTA and FQGNSA. This CDR3 contains 14 residues. Germline trimming cut 4 bases from V and 3 bases from J; bases unmatched to any gene: 4. DNA of the CDR3: TGTGCCAGCAGCTCACCTAGCGGGGTCTACGAGCAGTACTTC. The encoded protein is CASSSPSGVYEQYF. Full variable domain (missing parts from reference TRBV7-2 and TRBJ2-7): GAGVSQSPSNKVTEKGKDVELRCDPISGHTALYWYRQSLGQGLEFLIYFQGNSAPDKSGLPSDRFSAERTGGSVSTLTIQRTQQEDSAVYLCASSSPSGVYEQYFGPGTRLTVT.

This clone was detected once. This chain connects TRBV12-3 or TRBV12-4 to TRBJ1-5; D possibly corresponds to TRBD1 (5 bases). V shed 6 bases and J shed 2 bases, with 8 bases lying between them. This CDR3 spans 13 amino acids. CDR3 residues: CASRGRGNQPQHF. The CDR3 bases are TGTGCCAGCAGGGGGCGAGGCAATCAGCCCCAGCATTTT.

The V gene is TRBV19, the J gene TRBJ1-5; D not certain. Looked up from germline, CDR1 is LNHDA and CDR2 is SQIVND (reference sequence). The CDR3 covers 13 residues. V gave up 6 bases and J gave up 3 bases, with 9 bases separating them. CDR3 amino acids: CASRPRVNQPQHF. The CDR3 coding sequence is TGTGCCAGTAGGCCGAGGGTCAATCAGCCCCAGCATTTT.

The rearrangement uses TRBV12-3 or TRBV12-4 and TRBJ2-5, with D hard to call. Between the trimmed V and J ends, which lost 3 bases and 3 bases, there was a span of 8 bases. CDR3 size: 13 residues. DNA of the CDR3: TGTGCCAGCAGTTTGAGAGTGGAAGAGACCCAGTACTTC. Translation gives CASSLRVEETQYF.

The chain uses TRBV2 and TRBJ2-3, with 7 bases fitting TRBD1. CDR1 is SNHLY and CDR2 is FYNNEI in the germline V gene. The CDR3 covers 15 residues. With 6 bases clipped from V and 1 base from J, the junction kept 7 bases outside the gene matches. The DNA of the CDR3 is TGTGCCAGCAGCACCTACGGGACAGGCACAGATACGCAGTATTTT. The encoded protein is CASSTYGTGTDTQYF.

This sequence joins TRBV27 and TRBJ1-2, with D perhaps matching TRBD1 (5 bases). V was clipped by 5 bases and J by 4 bases, with 14 bases between them. Germline V gene lookup returns CDR1 MNHEY and CDR2 SMNVEV (reference sequence). This CDR3 comprises 14 residues. The CDR3 DNA reads as TGTGCCAGCAGTCCGGGTGTGGGGGGCTATGGCTACACCTTC. It translates to CASSPGVGGYGYTF.

J is TRBJ2-7 and V is TRBV7-6, with TRBD1 identical over 11 bases. Unmatched junction bases numbered 8, after V lost 3 bases and J lost 4 bases. This CDR3 is 16 amino acids long. Germline loops: CDR1 SGHVS, CDR2 FNYEAQ. CDR3 nucleotide sequence: TGTGCCAGCAGCTTGACCGCAGGACAGGGGGCGTACGAGCAGTACTTC. It yields the protein CASSLTAGQGAYEQYF.

The J gene is TRBJ2-7, the V gene TRBV5-6; a possible D gene is TRBD1 (6 bases). The CDR3 is 13 residues long. Deletions cut 4 bases from V and 4 bases from J, with 12 bases between. Germline CDR1 is SGHDT and CDR2 is YYEEEE. The CDR3 loop reads CASSGGRGYEQYF. The CDR3, as DNA: TGTGCCAGCAGCGGAGGTAGGGGGTACGAGCAGTACTTC.

The J gene is TRBJ2-7, the V gene TRBV10-3, with TRBD1 matching 8 bases. The germline V gene has CDR1 ENHRY and CDR2 SYGVKD. The V and J ends lost 6 bases and 2 bases, in that order; junction bases with no gene match: 3. The CDR3 is made up of 13 amino acids. CDR3 sequence: CAISAQGAYEQYF. The CDR3, as DNA: TGTGCCATCAGCGCACAGGGGGCCTACGAGCAGTACTTC.

V usage is TRBV15 and J usage is TRBJ2-7; D is uncertain. V lost 0 bases and J lost 3, with 6 bases in between. Germline lookup yields CDR1 LNHNV and CDR2 YYDKDF (reference sequence). This CDR3 region has 13 residues. CDR3 DNA: TGTGCCACCAGCAGAGATACGGGCTACGAGCAGTACTTC. Amino acid sequence: CATSRDTGYEQYF.

The chain uses TRBV6-5 and TRBJ2-7, with 7 bases fitting TRBD1. Trimming took 7 bases from V and 5 from J; bases not matched to a gene: 8. This CDR3 contains 13 residues. Germline assignment: CDR1 MNHEY and CDR2 SVGAGI. This chain's CDR3 is CASTWDSPHEQYF. The CDR3 nucleotides are TGTGCCAGCACCTGGGACAGTCCCCACGAGCAGTACTTC.

V usage is TRBV6-5 and J usage is TRBJ2-7, with D uncertain. The V end was cut by 5 bases, the J end by 5 bases, with 7 bases between. Germline CDR1 MNHEY, CDR2 SVGAGI. The CDR3 has 11 residues. CDR3: CASSPRHEQYF. The CDR3 nucleotides read TGTGCCAGCAGTCCCCGCCACGAGCAGTACTTC.

This clone occurred once. This chain joins TRBV7-9 and TRBJ1-5; unclear D gene. V dropped 1 base and J dropped 7 bases, with 11 bases sitting between them. CDR3 length equals 14 residues. CDR1 and CDR2 (germline): SEHNR, FQNEAQ (reference sequence). The CDR3 DNA reads TGTGCCAGCAGCTTAGGGAGCGTAAACCAGCCCCAGCATTTT. It yields the protein CASSLGSVNQPQHF.

V usage is TRBV25-1 and J usage is TRBJ1-2; D uncertain. CDR3 length equals 18 residues. Trimming took off 1 base at V and 7 bases at J, with 25 bases between the two ends. Germline V CDR1 and CDR2: MGHDK, SYGVNS. The CDR3 region is CASSEWTIKGGASGGYTF. The CDR3 DNA follows: TGTGCCAGCAGTGAATGGACCATCAAGGGAGGCGCGAGCGGTGGCTACACCTTC.

The rearrangement links TRBV2 to TRBJ1-1, with D possibly being TRBD1 (5 bases). The germline V gene encodes CDR1 SNHLY and CDR2 FYNNEI. This CDR3 region has 14 residues. V lost 6 bases and J 5 bases, leaving 16 bases between the germline ends. CDR3 amino acids: CASRSDMEGTEAFF. The CDR3, as DNA: TGTGCCAGCAGATCGGACATGGAAGGGACTGAAGCTTTCTTT. Full variable domain (remainder filled in from reference TRBV2 and TRBJ1-1): EPEVTQTPSHQVTQMGQEVILRCVPISNHLYFYWYRQILGQKVEFLVSFYNNEISEKSEIFDDQFSVERPDGSNFTLKIRSTKLEDSAMYFCASRSDMEGTEAFFGQGTRLTVV.

The chain is built from TRBV4-2 and TRBJ2-1, with 10 positions matching TRBD2. Per germline, CDR1 LGHNA and CDR2 YNFKEQ. Trimming cost V 0 bases and J 3 bases; bases outside gene matches: 2. The CDR3 covers 16 residues. CDR3: CASSQETSGDYNEQFF. In DNA form, the CDR3 reads TGTGCCAGCAGCCAAGAAACTAGCGGGGACTACAATGAGCAGTTCTTC.

This clone was found once. This rearrangement joins TRBV29-1 to TRBJ2-1, with 12 bases lining up with TRBD1. This CDR3 has 16 amino acids. The germline gives CDR1 SQVTM, CDR2 ANQGSEA. V gave up 7 bases and J gave up 7 bases; unmatched junction bases: 14. In DNA, the CDR3 is TGCAGCGCTGCCTACCCCGGGACAGGGGGCGGGAATGAGCAGTTCTTC. This sequence encodes CSAAYPGTGGGNEQFF.

V and J are TRBV4-3 and TRBJ2-2; the D gene could be TRBD1 or TRBD2 (5 bases each). Germline V lookup: CDR1 LGHNA, CDR2 YSLEER. The CDR3 is 13 amino acids. V lost 1 base to trimming and J lost 6 bases, with 6 bases between them. This chain's CDR3 is CASSQAGPGELFF. CDR3 DNA sequence: TGCGCCAGCAGCCAAGCGGGGCCCGGGGAGCTGTTTTTT.

The J gene is TRBJ1-5, the V gene TRBV20-1; D is unresolved. The V end was cut by 3 bases, the J end by 5 bases, with 11 bases between. The CDR3 consists of 13 residues. The germline V gene encodes CDR1 DFQATT and CDR2 SNEGSKA (reference sequence). This CDR3 reads CSASLRGYQPQHF. CDR3 sequence (DNA): TGCAGTGCTAGTCTGCGGGGATATCAGCCCCAGCATTTT.

This chain connects TRBV18 to TRBJ1-3; D unresolved. The CDR3 length is 17 residues. Germline V gene lookup returns CDR1 KGHSH and CDR2 LQKENI. Trimming left V 1 base short and J 0 bases short, with 13 bases between. CDR3 region: CASSPQNFPSSGNTIYF. The DNA of the CDR3 is TGTGCCAGCTCACCACAGAATTTCCCCTCCTCTGGAAACACCATATATTTT.